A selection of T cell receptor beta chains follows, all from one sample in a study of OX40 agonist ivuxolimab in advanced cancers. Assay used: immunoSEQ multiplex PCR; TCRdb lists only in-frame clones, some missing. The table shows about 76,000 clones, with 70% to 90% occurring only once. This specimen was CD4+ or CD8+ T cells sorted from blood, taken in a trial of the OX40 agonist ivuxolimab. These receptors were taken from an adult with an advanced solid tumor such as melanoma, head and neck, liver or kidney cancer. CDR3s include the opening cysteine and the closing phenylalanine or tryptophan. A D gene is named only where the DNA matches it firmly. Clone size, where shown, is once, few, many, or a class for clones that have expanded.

CDR3aa: CASTPRRVVAGELFF
CDR3nt: TGTGCCAGCACCCCCCGGCGGGTTGTGGCCGGGGAGCTGTTTTTT
d_gene: -
v_gene: TRBV2
abundance: once
j_gene: TRBJ2-2

CDR3aa: CASSRIPGEAGNTIYF
CDR3nt: TGTGCCAGCAGCCGGATCCCGGGAGAGGCTGGAAACACCATATATTTT
d_gene: -
v_gene: TRBV11-1
abundance: -
j_gene: TRBJ1-3

CDR3aa: CASSPARNTGELFF
CDR3nt: TGTGCCAGCTCACCAGCAAGAAACACCGGGGAGCTGTTTTTT
d_gene: -
v_gene: TRBV18
abundance: -
j_gene: TRBJ2-2

CDR3aa: CASGVGTAKNIQYF
CDR3nt: TGTGCCAGTGGGGTAGGGACCGCCAAAAACATTCAGTACTTC
d_gene: -
v_gene: TRBV19
abundance: -
j_gene: TRBJ2-4

CDR3aa: CASSLISYRSYNEQFF
CDR3nt: TGCGCCAGCAGCCTAATTTCTTACAGGTCCTACAATGAGCAGTTCTTC
d_gene: -
v_gene: TRBV4-3
abundance: -
j_gene: TRBJ2-1

CDR3aa: CASSTRTSGAGELFF
CDR3nt: TGTGCCAGCAGCACGCGGACTAGCGGGGCCGGGGAGCTGTTTTTT
d_gene: TRBD2
v_gene: TRBV14
abundance: -
j_gene: TRBJ2-2

CDR3aa: CAWSVKGGPNYGYTF
CDR3nt: TGTGCCTGGAGTGTAAAAGGGGGCCCTAACTATGGCTACACCTTC
d_gene: TRBD1
v_gene: TRBV30
abundance: -
j_gene: TRBJ1-2

CDR3aa: CASSLWWRSSTDTQYF
CDR3nt: TGTGCCAGCAGCTTATGGTGGCGGAGCAGCACAGATACGCAGTATTTT
d_gene: -
v_gene: TRBV11-2
abundance: few
j_gene: TRBJ2-3

CDR3aa: CASSRSTNEQFF
CDR3nt: TGTGCCAGCAGCCGGTCGACGAATGAGCAGTTCTTC
d_gene: -
v_gene: TRBV27
abundance: once
j_gene: TRBJ2-1

CDR3aa: CASSQSGVLGYTF
CDR3nt: TGCGCCAGCAGCCAATCAGGAGTTCTTGGCTACACCTTC
d_gene: -
v_gene: TRBV4-3
abundance: -
j_gene: TRBJ1-2

CDR3aa: CASSLEGLAGGYNEQFF
CDR3nt: TGTGCCAGCAGCTTAGAGGGACTAGCGGGCGGCTACAATGAGCAGTTCTTC
d_gene: TRBD2
v_gene: TRBV11-2
abundance: -
j_gene: TRBJ2-1

CDR3aa: CASSADRGSYNEQFF
CDR3nt: TGTGCCAGCAGCGCCGACAGGGGATCCTACAATGAGCAGTTCTTC
d_gene: TRBD1
v_gene: TRBV9
abundance: -
j_gene: TRBJ2-1

CDR3aa: CASSPGTGRTKTQYF
CDR3nt: TGTGCCAGCAGTCCAGGGACAGGGCGAACAAAGACCCAGTACTTC
d_gene: TRBD1
v_gene: TRBV27
abundance: -
j_gene: TRBJ2-5

CDR3aa: CASSSTASYEQYF
CDR3nt: TGTGCCAGCAGTTCGACGGCTAGCTACGAGCAGTACTTC
d_gene: -
v_gene: TRBV6-5
abundance: -
j_gene: TRBJ2-7

CDR3aa: CASSKSGLEPEAFF
CDR3nt: TGTGCCAGCAGCAAATCGGGGCTCGAACCTGAAGCTTTCTTT
d_gene: -
v_gene: TRBV11-2
abundance: -
j_gene: TRBJ1-1

CDR3aa: CASSKKGALGPPEMSGANVLTF
CDR3nt: TGTGCCAGCTCAAAAAAAGGGGCATTAGGACCTCCGGAAATGTCTGGGGCCAACGTCCTGACTTTC
d_gene: -
v_gene: TRBV18
abundance: -
j_gene: TRBJ2-6

CDR3aa: CASSFRASTRDTQYF
CDR3nt: TGTGCCAGCAGCTTCCGCGCGTCAACCAGGGATACGCAGTATTTT
d_gene: -
v_gene: TRBV7-3
abundance: -
j_gene: TRBJ2-3

CDR3aa: CASSPSPRVRNEKLFF
CDR3nt: TGTGCCAGCAGCCCCAGCCCCAGGGTGAGAAATGAAAAACTGTTTTTT
d_gene: -
v_gene: TRBV9
abundance: -
j_gene: TRBJ1-4

CDR3aa: CASRNSSSGANVLTF
CDR3nt: TGTGCCAGTAGAAACAGTAGCTCTGGGGCCAACGTCCTGACTTTC
d_gene: -
v_gene: TRBV19
abundance: -
j_gene: TRBJ2-6

CDR3aa: CASSLDVLETEAFF
CDR3nt: TGTGCCAGCAGCCTCGATGTATTGGAAACTGAAGCTTTCTTT
d_gene: -
v_gene: TRBV11-2
abundance: -
j_gene: TRBJ1-1

CDR3aa: CASSWSTRDHQPQHF
CDR3nt: TGTGCCAGCAGCTGGTCGACGAGGGACCATCAGCCCCAGCATTTT
d_gene: -
v_gene: TRBV7-9
abundance: once
j_gene: TRBJ1-5

CDR3aa: CASSPTGTGMETQYF
CDR3nt: TGTGCCAGCAGCCCGACCGGGACAGGGATGGAGACCCAGTACTTC
d_gene: TRBD1
v_gene: TRBV7-7
abundance: -
j_gene: TRBJ2-5

CDR3aa: CASSLQQASTDTQYF
CDR3nt: TGCGCCAGCAGCTTGCAACAGGCGAGCACAGATACGCAGTATTTT
d_gene: -
v_gene: TRBV5-1
abundance: -
j_gene: TRBJ2-3

CDR3aa: CASSLYPKTPATNEKLFF
CDR3nt: TGTGCCAGCAGCCTATACCCTAAGACGCCCGCAACTAATGAAAAACTGTTTTTT
d_gene: -
v_gene: TRBV5-5
abundance: -
j_gene: TRBJ1-4

CDR3aa: CASRPGPSNYGYTF
CDR3nt: TGTGCCAGCAGACCGGGACCGTCTAACTATGGCTACACCTTC
d_gene: -
v_gene: TRBV6-6
abundance: -
j_gene: TRBJ1-2

CDR3aa: CASSYSTSPREEQYF
CDR3nt: TGTGCCAGCAGTTACTCAACTAGCCCACGGGAAGAGCAGTACTTC
d_gene: -
v_gene: TRBV6-5
abundance: -
j_gene: TRBJ2-7

CDR3aa: CASSAQSHDQPQHF
CDR3nt: TGTGCCAGCAGCGCACAGAGTCACGATCAGCCCCAGCATTTT
d_gene: -
v_gene: TRBV2
abundance: few
j_gene: TRBJ1-5

CDR3aa: CASSVARNDLNEKLFF
CDR3nt: TGTGCCAGCAGCGTTGCCAGGAATGACTTAAATGAAAAACTGTTTTTT
d_gene: -
v_gene: TRBV25-1
abundance: -
j_gene: TRBJ1-4

CDR3aa: CATRTSGPYEQYF
CDR3nt: TGTGCCACTCGGACTAGCGGTCCCTACGAGCAGTACTTC
d_gene: TRBD2
v_gene: TRBV10-3
abundance: -
j_gene: TRBJ2-7

CDR3aa: CASSKDRTYEQYF
CDR3nt: TGTGCCAGCAGCAAAGACAGAACCTACGAGCAGTACTTC
d_gene: -
v_gene: TRBV21-1
abundance: -
j_gene: TRBJ2-7

CDR3aa: CASSPSAGTLNYGYTF
CDR3nt: TGTGCCAGCAGCCCCTCGGCAGGAACCCTCAACTATGGCTACACCTTC
d_gene: -
v_gene: TRBV7-2
abundance: -
j_gene: TRBJ1-2

CDR3aa: CSAGTGIKTEAFF
CDR3nt: TGCAGCGCTGGGACAGGGATTAAGACTGAAGCTTTCTTT
d_gene: TRBD1
v_gene: TRBV29-1
abundance: once
j_gene: TRBJ1-1